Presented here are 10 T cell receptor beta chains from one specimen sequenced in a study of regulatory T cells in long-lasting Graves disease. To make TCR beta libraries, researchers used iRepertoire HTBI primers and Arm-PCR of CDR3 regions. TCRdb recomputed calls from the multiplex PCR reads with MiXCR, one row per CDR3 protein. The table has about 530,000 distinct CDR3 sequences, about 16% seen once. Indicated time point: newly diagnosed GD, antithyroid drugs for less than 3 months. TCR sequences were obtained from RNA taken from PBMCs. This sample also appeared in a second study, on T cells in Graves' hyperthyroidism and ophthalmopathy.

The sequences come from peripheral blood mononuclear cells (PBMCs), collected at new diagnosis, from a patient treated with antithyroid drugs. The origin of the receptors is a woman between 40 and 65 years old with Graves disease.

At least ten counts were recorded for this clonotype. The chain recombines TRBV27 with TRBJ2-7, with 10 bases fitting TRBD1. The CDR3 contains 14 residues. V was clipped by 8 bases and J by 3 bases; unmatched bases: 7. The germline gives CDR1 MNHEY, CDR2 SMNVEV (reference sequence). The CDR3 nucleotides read TGTGCCAGCGGCTTTGGACAGGGGGTCTACGAGCAGTACTTC. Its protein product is CASGFGQGVYEQYF.

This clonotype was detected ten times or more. This chain's CDR3 is CASSVWTETYEQYF. Here the CDR3 DNA reads TGTGCCAGCAGTGTTTGGACAGAGACCTACGAGCAGTACTTC. The rearrangement links TRBV6-1 to TRBJ2-7; perhaps TRBD1 as D (6 bases). The ends were cut back, 4 bases at V and 2 bases at J, with 12 bases in the middle. The germline V gene has CDR1 MNHNS and CDR2 SASEGT. This CDR3 has 14 residues.

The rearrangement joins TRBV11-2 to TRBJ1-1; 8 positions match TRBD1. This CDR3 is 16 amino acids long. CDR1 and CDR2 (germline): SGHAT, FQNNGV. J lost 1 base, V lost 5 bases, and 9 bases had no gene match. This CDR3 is CASSPTWDRTNTEAFF. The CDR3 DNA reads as TGTGCCAGCAGCCCCACTTGGGACAGGACGAACACTGAAGCTTTCTTT.

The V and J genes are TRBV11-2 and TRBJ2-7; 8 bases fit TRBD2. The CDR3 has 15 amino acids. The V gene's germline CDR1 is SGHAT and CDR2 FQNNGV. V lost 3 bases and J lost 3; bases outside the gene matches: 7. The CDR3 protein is CASSFVSGANYEQYF. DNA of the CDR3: TGTGCCAGCAGCTTTGTTAGCGGGGCGAACTACGAGCAGTACTTC. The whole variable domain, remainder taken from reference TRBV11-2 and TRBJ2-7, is EAGVAQSPRYKIIEKRQSVAFWCNPISGHATLYWYQQILGQGPKLLIQFQNNGVVDDSQLPKDRFSAERLKGVDSTLKIQPAKLEDSAVYLCASSFVSGANYEQYFGPGTRLTVT.

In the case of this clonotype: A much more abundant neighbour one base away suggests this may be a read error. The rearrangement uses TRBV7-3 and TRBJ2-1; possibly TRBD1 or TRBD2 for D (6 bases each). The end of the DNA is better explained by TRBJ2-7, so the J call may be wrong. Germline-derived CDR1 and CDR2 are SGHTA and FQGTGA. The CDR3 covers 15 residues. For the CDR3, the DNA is TGTGCCAGCAGCTTTGTGGAGGGGGTTAGGAATGAGCAGTACTTC. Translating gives CASSFVEGVRNEQYF.

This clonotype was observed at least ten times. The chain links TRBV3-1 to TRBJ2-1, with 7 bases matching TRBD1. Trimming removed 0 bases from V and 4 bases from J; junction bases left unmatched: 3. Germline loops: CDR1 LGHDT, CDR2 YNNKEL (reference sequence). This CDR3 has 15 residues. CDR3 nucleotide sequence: TGTGCCAGCAGCCAAGAAGGGACAGTTTACAATGAGCAGTTCTTC. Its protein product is CASSQEGTVYNEQFF.

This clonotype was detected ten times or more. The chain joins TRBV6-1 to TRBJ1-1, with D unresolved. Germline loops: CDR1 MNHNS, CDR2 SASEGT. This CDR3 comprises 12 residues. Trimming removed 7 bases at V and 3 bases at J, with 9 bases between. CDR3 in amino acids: CASTKRYTEAFF. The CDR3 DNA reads TGTGCCAGCACCAAACGTTACACTGAAGCTTTCTTT.

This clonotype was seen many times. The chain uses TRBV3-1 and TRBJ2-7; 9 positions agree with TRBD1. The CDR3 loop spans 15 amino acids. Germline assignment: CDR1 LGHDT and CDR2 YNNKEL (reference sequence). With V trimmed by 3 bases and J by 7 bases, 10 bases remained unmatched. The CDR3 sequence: CASSQLPGQGREQYF. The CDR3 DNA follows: TGTGCCAGCAGCCAGCTCCCCGGACAGGGGAGGGAGCAGTACTTC.

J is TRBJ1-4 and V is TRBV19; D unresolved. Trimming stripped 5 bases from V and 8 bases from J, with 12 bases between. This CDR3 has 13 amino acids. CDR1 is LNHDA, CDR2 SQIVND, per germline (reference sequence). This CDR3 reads CASSLLYREKLFF. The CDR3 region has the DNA TGTGCCAGTAGTTTGCTATACCGAGAAAAACTGTTTTTT.

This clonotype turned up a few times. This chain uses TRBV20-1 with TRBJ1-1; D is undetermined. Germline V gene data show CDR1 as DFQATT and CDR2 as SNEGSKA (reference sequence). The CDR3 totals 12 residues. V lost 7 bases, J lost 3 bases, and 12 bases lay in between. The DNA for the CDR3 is TGCAGTGTTTTGGGTTCGCACACTGAAGCTTTCTTT. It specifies CSVLGSHTEAFF.